This TCR beta chain was identified in a study of radiotherapy plus CTLA-4 blockade in lung cancer. This CDR3 spans 14 amino acids. Trimming removed 5 bases at V and 0 bases at J, with 10 bases between. CDR1 is SNHLY, CDR2 FYNNEI, per germline. In regard to this clone: The target antigen is unknown.

Produced via immunoSEQ multiplex PCR; TCRdb's table is partial and in-frame only. The sample has approximately 100,000 clones; approximately 87% are singletons. Study observations and caveats: Expansion of tumor-derived TCR clones was observed in blood after radiotherapy plus ipilimumab.

This clonotype was obtained from a human donor with non-small cell lung cancer that progressed on radiotherapy plus ipilimumab. Some clones in this sample may be carry-over from other donors' samples. This material consisted of peripheral blood, taken from a patient treated with radiotherapy plus ipilimumab. The chain combines TRBV2 with TRBJ1-2; D unclear. CDR3 residues: CASSSQVANYGYTF. The DNA for the CDR3 is TGTGCCAGCAGTTCGCAGGTTGCTAACTATGGCTACACCTTC.